Shown below are 24 T cell receptor beta chains from a single sample sequenced in a study of blood T cell repertoires in COVID-19 (dated by TCRdb to 2019 to 2021). Libraries came from the immunoSEQ multiplex PCR assay. Here the immuneACCESS table is served through TCRdb, limited to in-frame sequences with V and J called. Missing clones are a known gap in these copies; in checked studies unresolved V genes cover under half, and the rest lacks a known reason. In all, the sample holds around 59,000 clones, and more than 60% of those were seen once. The top ten hold more than 15% of the sample. The specimen was peripheral blood. These receptors all come from a woman in her fifties or sixties with active or convalescent COVID-19.

The rearrangement links TRBV2 to TRBJ1-2; 9 nucleotides align to TRBD1. Germline-derived CDR1 and CDR2 are SNHLY and FYNNEI. The CDR3 consists of 14 residues. V dropped 6 bases and J dropped 7; count of bases not matched to a gene: 9. CDR3 sequence: CASSPQGAVSGYTF. For the CDR3, the DNA is TGTGCCAGCAGCCCACAGGGGGCTGTGTCTGGCTACACCTTC.

J is TRBJ1-4 and V is TRBV4-1, with 7 bases matching TRBD1. Per the germline V gene, CDR1 is MGHRA and CDR2 is YSYEKL. This CDR3 comprises 15 residues. V lost 2 bases and J lost 5; bases outside the gene matches: 5. The DNA of the CDR3 is TGCGCCAGCAGCCAACCGGGACAGAAGAATGAAAAACTGTTTTTT. The encoded protein is CASSQPGQKNEKLFF.

This clone was observed a few times. The chain has TRBV7-9 and TRBJ1-1; 12 bases are a match to TRBD1. Trimming took 2 bases from V and 4 from J; bases not matched to a gene: 5. The CDR3 loop spans 16 amino acids. Germline CDR1 reads SEHNR; CDR2 reads FQNEAQ (reference sequence). CDR3 sequence: CASSLWGQGAGTEAFF. The CDR3 DNA reads as TGTGCCAGCAGCTTATGGGGACAGGGGGCCGGCACTGAAGCTTTCTTT. The whole variable domain, remainder taken from reference TRBV7-9 and TRBJ1-1, is DTGVSQNPRHKITKRGQNVTFRCDPISEHNRLYWYRQTLGQGPEFLTYFQNEAQLEKSRLLSDRFSAERPKGSFSTLEIQRTEQGDSAMYLCASSLWGQGAGTEAFFGQGTRLTVV.

This clone was recorded a few times. The CDR3 nucleotides are TGTGCCAGCAGGGATTCTAGCGGCCAAGAGACCCAGTACTTC. Its protein product is CASRDSSGQETQYF. The chain links TRBV28 to TRBJ2-5; 7 nucleotides agree with TRBD2. Germline assignment: CDR1 MDHEN and CDR2 SYDVKM. This CDR3 comprises 14 residues. V shed 6 bases and J 1 base; nucleotides not matched to a gene: 5.

The chain recombines TRBV12-3 or TRBV12-4 with TRBJ1-5; D is unclear. Trimming took off 6 bases at V and 9 bases at J, with 12 bases between the two ends. The CDR3 totals 12 residues. The CDR3 sequence: CASRRAEAPQHF. The DNA of the CDR3 is TGTGCCAGCAGGAGAGCAGAGGCGCCCCAGCATTTT.

This clone was found once. This chain links TRBV6-2 or TRBV6-3 with TRBJ1-5, with D perhaps TRBD1 (5 bases). Trimming left V 5 bases short and J 9 bases short, with 17 bases between. Looked up from germline, CDR1 is MNHEY and CDR2 is SVGEGT. The CDR3 runs to 14 residues. Here the CDR3 reads CASSPWAGGRPQHF. The CDR3 DNA sequence: TGTGCCAGCAGTCCCTGGGCGGGGGGAAGGCCCCAGCATTTT.

This clone was seen many times. The CDR3 spells CASSQADRVGTEAFF. DNA for the CDR3: TGTGCCAGCAGCCAAGCGGACAGGGTTGGCACTGAAGCTTTCTTT. This chain joins TRBV4-2 and TRBJ1-1, with TRBD1 matching 8 bases. The length of the CDR3 is 15 residues. Germline assignment: CDR1 LGHNA and CDR2 YNFKEQ. Trimming cost V 1 base and J 4 bases; bases outside gene matches: 5.

There are many counts of this clone. This chain connects TRBV18 to TRBJ1-1; the D is unclear. There are 13 residues in the CDR3. Germline V lookup: CDR1 KGHSH, CDR2 LQKENI. Trimming stripped 4 bases from V and 1 base from J, with 7 bases between. This CDR3 reads CASSLGRNTEAFF. The CDR3 region has the DNA TGTGCCAGCTCACTAGGGAGGAACACTGAAGCTTTCTTT. Variable domain in full (rest from reference TRBV18 and TRBJ1-1): NAGVMQNPRHLVRRRGQEARLRCSPMKGHSHVYWYRQLPEEGLKFMVYLQKENIIDESGMPKERFSAEFPKEGPSILRIQQVVRGDSAAYFCASSLGRNTEAFFGQGTRLTVV.

The V call is TRBV18, the J call TRBJ2-3; 15 bases agree with TRBD2. The CDR3 loop spans 15 amino acids. V lost 6 bases, J lost 5 bases, and 3 bases stayed unmatched. Germline CDR1 and CDR2: KGHSH and LQKENI. The DNA of the CDR3 is TGTGCCAGCTCGGGGACTAGCGGGGGGCAAGATACGCAGTATTTT. It encodes CASSGTSGGQDTQYF. The whole variable domain, remainder taken from reference TRBV18 and TRBJ2-3, is NAGVMQNPRHLVRRRGQEARLRCSPMKGHSHVYWYRQLPEEGLKFMVYLQKENIIDESGMPKERFSAEFPKEGPSILRIQQVVRGDSAAYFCASSGTSGGQDTQYFGPGTRLTVL.

The chain employs TRBV11-2 and TRBJ1-6, with 8 bases that match TRBD1. The V and J ends lost 0 bases and 10 bases, in that order; junction bases with no gene match: 11. The CDR3 sequence is 17 residues long. CDR1 is SGHAT and CDR2 is FQNNGV in the germline V gene. The chain's CDR3 is CASSLDRAGGDRSPLHF. DNA for the CDR3: TGTGCCAGCAGCTTAGATCGGGCAGGGGGCGATCGGTCACCCCTCCACTTT.

The chain carries TRBV10-2 and TRBJ1-2; a possible D gene is TRBD1 (6 bases). Trimming removed 3 bases from V and 1 base from J, with 12 bases in between. The CDR3 has 15 amino acids. CDR1 and CDR2 from the germline V gene are WSHSY and SAAADI. CDR3 residues: CASSDGGAGNYGYTF. The CDR3 nucleotides read TGCGCCAGCAGTGATGGGGGGGCTGGTAACTATGGCTACACCTTC.

V is TRBV15 and J is TRBJ1-2; D gene uncertain. Germline CDR1 LNHNV, CDR2 YYDKDF (reference sequence). V lost 5 bases and J lost 3, with 13 bases in between. The CDR3 runs to 14 residues. The CDR3 protein is CATSEGGLDYGYTF. The CDR3 DNA is TGTGCCACCAGCGAAGGAGGGCTCGACTATGGCTACACCTTC.

The chain couples TRBV27 to TRBJ1-1, with 8 bases lining up with TRBD1. J gave up 5 bases and V 7 bases, and 12 bases lay outside the gene matches. In germline, CDR1 is MNHEY, CDR2 SMNVEV (reference sequence). The CDR3 has 15 amino acids. The CDR3 DNA is TGTGCCAGCACCCCAGGACAGGGATGGGGAACTGAAGCTTTCTTT. Its protein product is CASTPGQGWGTEAFF.

This clone was recorded at least ten times. Relative to the germline gene, one junction end is altered; a read error may explain this. The chain combines TRBV24-1 with TRBJ2-7; 7 bases line up with TRBD1. The CDR3 is 17 residues long. Germline CDR1 is KGHDR and CDR2 is SFDVKD. The CDR3 bases are TGTGCCACTAGTGGGTTATCAAAGGACAGGCAAACCTACGAGCAGTACTTC. This codes for CATSGLSKDRQTYEQYF.

V and J are TRBV19 and TRBJ2-3, with 7 bases aligning to TRBD1. V lost 7 bases, J lost 7 bases, and 11 bases stayed unmatched. The CDR3 is made up of 14 amino acids. Germline V CDR1 and CDR2: LNHDA, SQIVND (reference sequence). CDR3 nucleotides: TGTGCCAGTACGACCGGGACAGACCTACATACGCAGTATTTT. Translated, it gives CASTTGTDLHTQYF.

The chain links TRBV10-1 to TRBJ1-1; D remains unclear. Germline V lookup: CDR1 WNHNN, CDR2 SYGVQD (reference sequence). V was cut by 3 bases and J by 1 base, with 6 bases left in between. The CDR3 loop spans 13 amino acids. CDR3: CASSDTRNTEAFF. In nucleotides, the CDR3 is TGCGCCAGCAGTGATACTAGGAACACTGAAGCTTTCTTT.

V usage is TRBV12-5 and J usage is TRBJ1-3; weak D call: TRBD1 (5 bases). The length of the CDR3 is 13 residues. Trimming removed 0 bases at V and 8 bases at J, with 8 bases between. The germline V gene encodes CDR1 LGHNT and CDR2 FRNRAP. The CDR3: CASGLVKGYTIYF. DNA for the CDR3: TGTGCTAGTGGTTTGGTAAAGGGGTACACCATATATTTT.

The rearrangement uses TRBV11-3 and TRBJ2-1, with D possibly being TRBD1 (6 bases). The length of the CDR3 is 20 residues. Per germline, CDR1 SGHNT and CDR2 YENEEA. With 0 bases removed from V and 0 bases from J, the gap between germline ends came to 21 bases. This chain's CDR3 is CASSLDRGGGRGSSYNEQFF. CDR3 nucleotide sequence: TGTGCCAGCAGCTTAGATCGGGGTGGGGGCAGGGGAAGCTCCTACAATGAGCAGTTCTTC. Full variable domain (rest looked up from reference TRBV11-3 and TRBJ2-1): EAGVVQSPRYKIIEKKQPVAFWCNPISGHNTLYWYLQNLGQGPELLIRYENEEAVDDSQLPKDRFSAERLKGVDSTLKIQPAELGDSAVYLCASSLDRGGGRGSSYNEQFFGPGTRLTVL.

Here the CDR3 reads CASNGAPGTEAFF. The CDR3 DNA sequence: TGTGCCAGTAACGGCGCTCCGGGCACTGAAGCTTTCTTT. The chain employs TRBV19 and TRBJ1-1, with D uncertain. CDR3 length: 13 amino acids. With 7 bases removed from V and 4 bases from J, the gap between germline ends came to 13 bases. Germline V gene sequence: CDR1 LNHDA, CDR2 SQIVND (reference sequence).

The chain employs TRBV30 and TRBJ1-1, with D possibly TRBD1 on 6 matching bases. V was clipped by 4 bases and J by 0 bases, with 18 bases between them. CDR3 length: 16 amino acids. Germline assignment: CDR1 GTSNPN and CDR2 SVGIG (reference sequence). CDR3 residues: CAWTISYDRMNTEAFF. The CDR3 DNA follows: TGTGCCTGGACCATTAGTTATGACAGGATGAACACTGAAGCTTTCTTT.

The J gene is TRBJ2-5, the V gene TRBV24-1, with 10 bases fitting TRBD2. V shed 4 bases, J shed 5 bases, and the junction held 12 bases outside the gene matches. Germline CDR1 reads KGHDR; CDR2 reads SFDVKD. The CDR3 runs to 17 residues. CDR3 nucleotides: TGTGCCACCAGTGACGGGACTAGCGATTTTTGGTTGGAGACCCAGTACTTC. It yields the protein CATSDGTSDFWLETQYF.

This clone was found many times. This chain joins TRBV6-5 and TRBJ1-4; TRBD1 might be the D (5 bases). This CDR3 is 14 amino acids long. Trimming cost V 7 bases and J 2 bases, with 11 bases left between them. The V gene's germline CDR1 is MNHEY and CDR2 SVGAGI. In DNA, the CDR3 is TGTGCCAGCACCAGGGATCCCACTAATGAAAAACTGTTTTTT. Translating it yields CASTRDPTNEKLFF.

The DNA of the CDR3 is TGTGCCTGGAGGCAGACAGGGGTGCGTGAAAAACTGTTTTTT. Its translation is CAWRQTGVREKLFF. The chain has TRBV30 and TRBJ1-4; TRBD1 matches at 8 bases. V trimming: 3 bases; J trimming: 7 bases; junction bases outside the gene matches: 7. The CDR3 has 14 residues. In germline, CDR1 is GTSNPN, CDR2 SVGIG (reference sequence).

The chain combines TRBV19 with TRBJ2-5; 7 nucleotides line up with TRBD2. With 1 base clipped from V and 2 bases from J, the junction kept 10 bases outside the gene matches. CDR3 length: 17 amino acids. The V gene's germline CDR1 is LNHDA and CDR2 SQIVND (reference sequence). This CDR3 is CASSIASRSGLQETQYF. For the CDR3, the DNA is TGTGCCAGTAGTATAGCGTCCCGTAGCGGGCTACAAGAGACCCAGTACTTC.